This T cell receptor beta chain originates from a study of T cell responses to AZD1222 COVID-19 vaccine. V dropped 5 bases and J dropped 1 base, with 11 bases sitting between them. CDR1 is MNHEY, CDR2 SMNVEV, per germline (reference sequence). The CDR3 consists of 14 residues. Study-wide results and limits: The donors showed a predominance of white British ancestry and of females, with possible underestimation of clonal diversity. After two AZD1222 doses, spike-specific TCR breadth and depth rose versus day 0. Regions left unmutated in variants are reportedly the target of nearly half of spike-specific TCRs.

Researchers grouped second doses given at about 4 or about 12 weeks into one pool. This clone was seen a single time. What it recognizes is unknown. The method was immunoSEQ multiplex PCR; TCRdb's version includes in-frame clones alone and lacks a portion of them. The sample has about 74,000 clones, approximately 89% seen once; the top ten hold approximately 8%. V is TRBV27 and J is TRBJ2-5; unclear D gene. This receptor was taken from an adult who received the AZD1222 COVID-19 vaccine. The sample here was peripheral blood, taken 28 days after the second AZD1222 dose. The CDR3 loop reads CASSPRHLQETQYF. The CDR3 nucleotides are TGTGCCAGCAGTCCCCGACACCTCCAAGAGACCCAGTACTTC.